This record looks at one T cell receptor (beta chain) sequence and its context. Its antigen is not known. This sample is part of a study of metastatic and nonmetastatic thyroid tumors. As for the study in general: Repertoires from blood and tumor or nodule tissue of malignant and benign thyroid patients were compared. Study conclusions and caveats: When malignant thyroid tumors were compared with benign nodules, TCR beta diversity was reportedly significantly higher in the malignant tumors. This held in both blood and tumor samples.

V gave up 3 bases and J gave up 5 bases, with 9 bases separating them. Germline loops: CDR1 MNHNS, CDR2 SASEGT. The CDR3 contains 13 residues. Patients underwent thyroid surgery, and none had received any treatment before it. Per the authors' pipeline: It was from CDR3 differences across clinicopathological groups that a distant-metastasis classifier for papillary thyroid cancer was built. TCRdb reprocessed the PCR reads using MiXCR. The V and J calls, along with clone size, are taken from TCRdb and not from the paper's own processing. The sample has roughly 13,000 clones; 23% are singletons. This sequence originates from a female donor with papillary thyroid cancer or a benign thyroid nodule (not recorded which). Some clones in this sample may be carry-over from other donors' samples. The chain is built from TRBV6-1 and TRBJ2-3; TRBD1 might be the D (5 bases). Sequencing used blood. CDR3 nucleotides: TGTGCCAGCAGTGACAGGGTGGGAGATACGCAGTATTTT. Amino acids: CASSDRVGDTQYF.